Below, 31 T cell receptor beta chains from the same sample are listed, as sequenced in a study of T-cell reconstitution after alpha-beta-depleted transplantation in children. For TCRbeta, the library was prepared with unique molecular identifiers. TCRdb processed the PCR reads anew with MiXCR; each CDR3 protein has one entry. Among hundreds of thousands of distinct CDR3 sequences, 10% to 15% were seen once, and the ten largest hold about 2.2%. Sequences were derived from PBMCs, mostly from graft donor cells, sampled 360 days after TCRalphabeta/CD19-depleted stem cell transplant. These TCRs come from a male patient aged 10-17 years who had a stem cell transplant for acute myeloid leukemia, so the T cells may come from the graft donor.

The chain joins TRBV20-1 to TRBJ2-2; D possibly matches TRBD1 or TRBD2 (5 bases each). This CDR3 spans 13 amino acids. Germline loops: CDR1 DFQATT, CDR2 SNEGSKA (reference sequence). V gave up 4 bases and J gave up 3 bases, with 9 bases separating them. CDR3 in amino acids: CSAIMGDTGELFF. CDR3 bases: TGCAGTGCTATAATGGGGGACACCGGGGAGCTGTTTTTT.

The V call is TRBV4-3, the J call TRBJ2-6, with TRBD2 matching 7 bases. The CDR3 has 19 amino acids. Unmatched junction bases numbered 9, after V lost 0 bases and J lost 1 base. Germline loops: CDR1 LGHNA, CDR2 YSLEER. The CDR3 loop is CASSQEPAGLGSGANVLTF. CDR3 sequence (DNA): TGCGCCAGCAGCCAAGAGCCAGCGGGATTGGGGTCTGGGGCCAACGTCCTGACTTTC.

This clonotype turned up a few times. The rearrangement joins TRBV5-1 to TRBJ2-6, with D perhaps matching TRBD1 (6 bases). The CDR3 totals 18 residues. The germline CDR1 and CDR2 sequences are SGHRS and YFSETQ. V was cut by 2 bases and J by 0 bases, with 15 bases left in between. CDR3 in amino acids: CASSFGKGQLSGANVLTF. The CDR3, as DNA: TGCGCCAGCAGCTTCGGAAAAGGACAGCTCTCTGGGGCCAACGTCCTGACTTTC.

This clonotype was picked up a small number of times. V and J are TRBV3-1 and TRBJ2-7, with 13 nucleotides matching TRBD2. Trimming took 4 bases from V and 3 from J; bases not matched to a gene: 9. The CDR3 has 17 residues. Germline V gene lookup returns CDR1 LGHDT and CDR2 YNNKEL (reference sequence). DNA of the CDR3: TGTGCCAGCAGCCCCGGGACTAGCGGGATACTGGTCTACGAGCAGTACTTC. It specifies CASSPGTSGILVYEQYF.

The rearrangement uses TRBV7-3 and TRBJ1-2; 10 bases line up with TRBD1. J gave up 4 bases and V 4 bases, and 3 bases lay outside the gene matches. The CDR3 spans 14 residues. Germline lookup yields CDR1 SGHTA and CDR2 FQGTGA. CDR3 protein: CASSSGQGSYGYTF. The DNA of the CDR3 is TGTGCCAGCAGCTCGGGACAGGGGTCCTATGGCTACACCTTC.

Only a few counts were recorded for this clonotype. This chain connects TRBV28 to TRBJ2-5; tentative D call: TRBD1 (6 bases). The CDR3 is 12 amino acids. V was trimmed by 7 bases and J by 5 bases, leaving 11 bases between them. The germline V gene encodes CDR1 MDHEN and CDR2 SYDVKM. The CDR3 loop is CASNQGMETQYF. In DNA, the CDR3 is TGTGCCAGCAATCAGGGGATGGAGACCCAGTACTTC.

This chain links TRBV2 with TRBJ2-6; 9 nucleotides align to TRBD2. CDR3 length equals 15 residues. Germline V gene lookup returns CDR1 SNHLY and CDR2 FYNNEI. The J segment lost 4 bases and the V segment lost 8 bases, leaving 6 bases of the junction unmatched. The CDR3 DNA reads TGTGCCAGCGAGGCTAGCGGGACCGGGGCCAACGTCCTGACTTTC. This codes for CASEASGTGANVLTF.

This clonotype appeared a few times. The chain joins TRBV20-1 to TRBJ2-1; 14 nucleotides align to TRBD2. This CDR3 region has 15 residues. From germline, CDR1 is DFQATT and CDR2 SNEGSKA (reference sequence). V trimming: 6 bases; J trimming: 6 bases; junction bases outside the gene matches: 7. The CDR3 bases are TGCAGTGCGGACGGGACTAGCGGGAGAATCAATGAGCAGTTCTTC. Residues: CSADGTSGRINEQFF.

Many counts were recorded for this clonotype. The CDR3 loop is CASSFRAAYNEQFF. CDR3 coding DNA: TGTGCCAGCAGTTTTAGGGCTGCCTACAATGAGCAGTTCTTC. The chain is built from TRBV12-3 or TRBV12-4 and TRBJ2-1; D not resolved. With 3 bases removed from V and 2 bases from J, the gap between germline ends came to 8 bases. CDR3 length: 14 amino acids.

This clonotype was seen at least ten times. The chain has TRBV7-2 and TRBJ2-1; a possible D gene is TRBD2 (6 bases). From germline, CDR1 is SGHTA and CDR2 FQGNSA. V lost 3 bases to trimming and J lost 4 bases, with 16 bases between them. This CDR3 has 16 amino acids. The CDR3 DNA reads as TGTGCCAGCAGCTTCCGTATTGGTAGCGGATACAATGAGCAGTTCTTC. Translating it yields CASSFRIGSGYNEQFF.

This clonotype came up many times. This CDR3 reads CASRGIWNQPQHF. The DNA of the CDR3 is TGTGCCAGCAGAGGGATATGGAATCAGCCCCAGCATTTT. The gene calls are TRBV6-2 or TRBV6-3 and TRBJ1-5; D gene uncertain. This CDR3 region has 13 residues. Trimming shortened V by 6 bases and J by 4 bases, and 10 bases separated the two germline ends. The germline CDR1 and CDR2 sequences are MNHEY and SVGEGT.

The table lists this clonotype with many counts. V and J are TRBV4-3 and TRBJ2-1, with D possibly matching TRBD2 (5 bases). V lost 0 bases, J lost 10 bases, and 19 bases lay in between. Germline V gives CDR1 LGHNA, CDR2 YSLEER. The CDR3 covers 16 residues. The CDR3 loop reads CASSQDSASWRKEQFF. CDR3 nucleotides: TGCGCCAGCAGCCAAGATTCGGCTAGTTGGAGGAAGGAGCAGTTCTTC.

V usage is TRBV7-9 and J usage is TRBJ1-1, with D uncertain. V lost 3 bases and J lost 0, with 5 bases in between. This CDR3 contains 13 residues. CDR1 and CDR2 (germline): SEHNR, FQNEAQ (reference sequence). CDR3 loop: CASSFQVNTEAFF. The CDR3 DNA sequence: TGTGCCAGCAGCTTCCAAGTGAACACTGAAGCTTTCTTT.

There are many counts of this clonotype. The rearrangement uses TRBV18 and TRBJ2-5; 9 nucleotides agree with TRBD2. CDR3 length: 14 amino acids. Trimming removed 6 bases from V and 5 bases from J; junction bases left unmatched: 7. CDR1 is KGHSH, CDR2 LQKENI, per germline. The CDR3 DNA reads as TGTGCCAGCTCTCCCAGCGGGAGGCGGGAGACCCAGTACTTC. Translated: CASSPSGRRETQYF.

CDR3 sequence (DNA): TGTGCCAGCAGACTGGGGGTCGGAGAGACCCAGTACTTC. It specifies CASRLGVGETQYF. The chain carries TRBV28 and TRBJ2-5, with D perhaps given as TRBD1 or TRBD2 (5 bases each). Deletions cut 6 bases from V and 4 bases from J, with 12 bases between. CDR1 is MDHEN, CDR2 SYDVKM, per germline. CDR3 size: 13 residues. Based on the CDR3 plus reference TRBV28 and TRBJ2-5, the full variable domain is DVKVTQSSRYLVKRTGEKVFLECVQDMDHENMFWYRQDPGLGLRLIYFSYDVKMKEKGDIPEGYSVSREKKERFSLILESASTNQTSMYLCASRLGVGETQYFGPGTRLLVL.

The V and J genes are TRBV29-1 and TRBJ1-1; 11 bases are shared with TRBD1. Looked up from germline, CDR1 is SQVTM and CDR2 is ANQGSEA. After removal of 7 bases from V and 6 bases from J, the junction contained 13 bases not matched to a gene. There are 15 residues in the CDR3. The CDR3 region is CSALPAGTGGAEAFF. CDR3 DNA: TGCAGCGCGTTGCCCGCCGGGACAGGGGGGGCTGAAGCTTTCTTT.

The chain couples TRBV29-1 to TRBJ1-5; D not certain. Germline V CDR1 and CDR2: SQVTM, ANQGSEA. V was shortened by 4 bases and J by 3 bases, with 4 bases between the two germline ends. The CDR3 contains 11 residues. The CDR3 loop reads CSVGINQPQHF. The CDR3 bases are TGCAGCGTTGGAATCAATCAGCCCCAGCATTTT.

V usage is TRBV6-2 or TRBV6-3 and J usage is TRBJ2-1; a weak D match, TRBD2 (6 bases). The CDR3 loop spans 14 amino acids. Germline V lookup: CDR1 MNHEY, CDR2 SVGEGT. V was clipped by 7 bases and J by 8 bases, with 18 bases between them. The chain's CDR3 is CASKLRRAWDEQFF. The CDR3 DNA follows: TGTGCCAGCAAGTTGAGGAGGGCCTGGGATGAGCAGTTCTTC.

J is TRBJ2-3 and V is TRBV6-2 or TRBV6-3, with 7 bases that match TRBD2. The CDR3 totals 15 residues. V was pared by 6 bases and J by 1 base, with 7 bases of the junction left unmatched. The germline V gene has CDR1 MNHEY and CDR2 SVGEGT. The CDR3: CASRESGMGTDTQYF. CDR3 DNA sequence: TGTGCCAGCAGGGAAAGCGGGATGGGCACAGATACGCAGTATTTT.

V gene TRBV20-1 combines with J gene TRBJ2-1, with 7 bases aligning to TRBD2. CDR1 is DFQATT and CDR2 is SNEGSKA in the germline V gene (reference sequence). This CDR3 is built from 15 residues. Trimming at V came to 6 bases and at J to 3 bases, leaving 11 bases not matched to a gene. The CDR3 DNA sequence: TGCAGTGCCCCCTTGCGGGAGATTATCTACAATGAGCAGTTCTTC. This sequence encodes CSAPLREIIYNEQFF.

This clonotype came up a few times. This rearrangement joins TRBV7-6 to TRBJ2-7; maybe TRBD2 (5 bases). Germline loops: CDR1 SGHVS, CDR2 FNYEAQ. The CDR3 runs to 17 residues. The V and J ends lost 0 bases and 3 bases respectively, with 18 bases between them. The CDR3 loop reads CASSLALFGVRNYEQYF. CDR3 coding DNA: TGTGCCAGCAGCTTAGCGCTTTTCGGGGTACGGAACTACGAGCAGTACTTC. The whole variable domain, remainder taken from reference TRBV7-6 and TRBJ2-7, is GAGVSQSPRYKVTKRGQDVALRCDPISGHVSLYWYRQALGQGPEFLTYFNYEAQQDKSGLPNDRFSAERPEGSISTLTIQRTEQRDSAMYRCASSLALFGVRNYEQYFGPGTRLTVT.

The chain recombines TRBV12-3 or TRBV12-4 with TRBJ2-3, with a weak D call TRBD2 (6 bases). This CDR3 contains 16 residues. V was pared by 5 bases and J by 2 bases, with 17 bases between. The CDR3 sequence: CASSPLLEGITDTQYF. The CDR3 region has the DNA TGTGCCAGCAGTCCTCTTCTGGAGGGGATCACAGATACGCAGTATTTT.

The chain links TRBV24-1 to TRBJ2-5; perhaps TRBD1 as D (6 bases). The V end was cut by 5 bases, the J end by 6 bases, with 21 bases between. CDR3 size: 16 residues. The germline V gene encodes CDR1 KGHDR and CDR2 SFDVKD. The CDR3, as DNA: TGTGCCACCAGTGCAACTGGCAGAGGGGGTGCTAAGACCCAGTACTTC. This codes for CATSATGRGGAKTQYF.

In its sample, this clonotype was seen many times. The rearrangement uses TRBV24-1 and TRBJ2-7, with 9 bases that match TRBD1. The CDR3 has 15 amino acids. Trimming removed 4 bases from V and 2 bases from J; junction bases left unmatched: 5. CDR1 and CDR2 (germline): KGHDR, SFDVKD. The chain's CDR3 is CATSDPTGGPYEQYF. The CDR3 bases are TGTGCCACCAGTGACCCCACAGGGGGCCCCTACGAGCAGTACTTC.

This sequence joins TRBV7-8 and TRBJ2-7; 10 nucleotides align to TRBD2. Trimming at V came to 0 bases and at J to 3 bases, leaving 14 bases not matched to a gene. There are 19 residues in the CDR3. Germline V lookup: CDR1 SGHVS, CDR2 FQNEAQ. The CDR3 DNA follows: TGTGCCAGCAGCTTAGCGGTCGGGCTAGCGGGGGCCCCACACTACGAGCAGTACTTC. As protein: CASSLAVGLAGAPHYEQYF.

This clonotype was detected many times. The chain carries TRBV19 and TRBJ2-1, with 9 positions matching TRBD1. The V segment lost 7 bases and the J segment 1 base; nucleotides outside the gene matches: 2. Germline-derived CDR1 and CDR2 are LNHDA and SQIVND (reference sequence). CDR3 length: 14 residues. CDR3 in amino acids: CASKGTGSYNEQFF. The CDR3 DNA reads TGTGCCAGTAAGGGGACAGGGTCCTACAATGAGCAGTTCTTC.

The CDR3 loop is CATSDSGTSVYNEQFF. CDR3 nucleotides: TGTGCCACCAGTGATTCCGGGACTAGCGTATACAATGAGCAGTTCTTC. This chain connects TRBV24-1 to TRBJ2-1, with 10 positions matching TRBD2. Germline V gives CDR1 KGHDR, CDR2 SFDVKD. The CDR3 loop spans 16 amino acids. The J segment lost 4 bases and the V segment lost 2 bases, leaving 4 bases of the junction unmatched.

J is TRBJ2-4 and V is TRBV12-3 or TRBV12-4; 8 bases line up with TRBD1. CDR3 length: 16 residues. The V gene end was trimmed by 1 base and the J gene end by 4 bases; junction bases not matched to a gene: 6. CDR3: CASSLVPQGGKNIQYF. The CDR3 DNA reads TGTGCCAGCAGTTTAGTGCCACAGGGGGGAAAAAACATTCAGTACTTC.

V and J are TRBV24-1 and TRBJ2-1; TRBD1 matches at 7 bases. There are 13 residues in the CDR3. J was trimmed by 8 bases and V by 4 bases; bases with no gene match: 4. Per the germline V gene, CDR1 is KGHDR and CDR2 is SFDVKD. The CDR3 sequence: CATSEYDRDEQFF. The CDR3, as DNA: TGTGCCACCAGTGAATACGACAGGGATGAGCAGTTCTTC.

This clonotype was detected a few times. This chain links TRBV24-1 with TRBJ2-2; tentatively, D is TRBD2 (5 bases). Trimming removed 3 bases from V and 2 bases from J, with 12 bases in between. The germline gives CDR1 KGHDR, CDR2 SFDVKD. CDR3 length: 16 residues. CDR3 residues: CATSDRRGFNTGELFF. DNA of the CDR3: TGTGCCACCAGTGATCGGCGCGGGTTTAACACCGGGGAGCTGTTTTTT.

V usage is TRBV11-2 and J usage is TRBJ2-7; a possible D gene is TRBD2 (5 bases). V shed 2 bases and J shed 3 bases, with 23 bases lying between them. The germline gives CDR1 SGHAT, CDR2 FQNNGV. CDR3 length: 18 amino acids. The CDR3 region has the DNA TGTGCCAGCAGCTTATTAAGTGTTAGTGGGAGTATTTTCTACGAGCAGTACTTC. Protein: CASSLLSVSGSIFYEQYF.